These 19 T cell receptor beta chains were all obtained from the same sample, sequenced in a study of shared clonotypes between healthy human individuals. Produced via immunoSEQ multiplex PCR; TCRdb's table is partial and in-frame only. The table lists hundreds of thousands of clones, roughly 70% of them singletons, with 1.7% in the top ten. Sequencing was carried out using memory CD4+ T cells sorted from blood. Subset in this sample: CD45RA-negative fraction. Receptor source: a woman in her thirties in good health.

The rearrangement links TRBV6-1 to TRBJ1-4; no definite D call. Trimming removed 1 base at V and 2 bases at J, with 8 bases between. This CDR3 comprises 15 residues. Germline V CDR1 and CDR2: MNHNS, SASEGT. CDR3 coding DNA: TGTGCCAGCAGTGAAGGACCCCGCACTAATGAAAAACTGTTTTTT. This encodes CASSEGPRTNEKLFF.

The table lists this clone with many counts. The chain couples TRBV27 to TRBJ2-1, with 11 bases aligning to TRBD2. The V gene's germline CDR1 is MNHEY and CDR2 SMNVEV (reference sequence). Germline trimming cut 6 bases from V and 12 bases from J; bases unmatched to any gene: 16. This CDR3 is built from 16 residues. CDR3 sequence reads: CASRWDSGASGGSQFF. CDR3 in DNA: TGTGCCAGCAGATGGGACAGTGGGGCTAGCGGGGGGTCGCAGTTCTTC.

The chain links TRBV18 to TRBJ2-1; a weak D match, TRBD2 (6 bases). Trimming cost V 1 base and J 5 bases, with 9 bases left between them. Germline lookup yields CDR1 KGHSH and CDR2 LQKENI. The CDR3 is 14 residues long. This chain's CDR3 is CASSPLSGDNEQFF. In DNA form, the CDR3 reads TGTGCCAGCTCACCACTTTCGGGGGACAATGAGCAGTTCTTC.

The chain uses TRBV27 and TRBJ2-3; possibly TRBD1 for D (6 bases). The germline V gene encodes CDR1 MNHEY and CDR2 SMNVEV (reference sequence). V lost 6 bases and J 4 bases, leaving 20 bases between the germline ends. The CDR3 totals 16 residues. CDR3 coding DNA: TGTGCCAGCAGCCGTCAGGGGTTACCCCCCCCAGATACGCAGTATTTT. As protein: CASSRQGLPPPDTQYF.

The chain joins TRBV27 to TRBJ2-5; maybe TRBD1 (5 bases). The CDR3 consists of 15 residues. Germline V gene sequence: CDR1 MNHEY, CDR2 SMNVEV (reference sequence). V was trimmed by 6 bases and J by 5 bases, leaving 19 bases between them. CDR3 amino acids: CASSQTLWGRETQYF. The CDR3 nucleotides are TGTGCCAGCAGCCAAACCCTTTGGGGCCGGGAGACCCAGTACTTC.

Turning to this clone: The sample contains more than one DNA sequence encoding this CDR3. J is TRBJ2-7 and V is TRBV11-2, with TRBD1 identical over 7 bases. Germline V gives CDR1 SGHAT, CDR2 FQNNGV. The CDR3 consists of 15 residues. The J segment lost 0 bases and the V segment lost 4 bases, leaving 6 bases of the junction unmatched. The chain's CDR3 is CASSSRDRGSYEQYF. CDR3 DNA sequence: TGTGCCAGCAGCTCCCGGGACAGAGGCTCCTACGAGCAGTACTTC.

CDR3 residues: CASSFGTGSDTQYF. CDR3 in DNA: TGCGCCAGCAGCTTTGGGACAGGGTCAGATACGCAGTATTTT. The chain combines TRBV5-1 with TRBJ2-3, with TRBD1 identical over 9 bases. Germline lookup yields CDR1 SGHRS and CDR2 YFSETQ. The trim removed 2 bases at V and 4 bases at J, leaving 2 bases unmatched. CDR3 length equals 14 residues.

This clone was detected only a few times. In nucleotides, the CDR3 is TGCAGTGCTGGGGATTACAATGAGCAGTTCTTC. Its protein product is CSAGDYNEQFF. The genes are TRBV20-1 and TRBJ2-1; D is undetermined. Between the trimmed V and J ends, which lost 5 bases and 4 bases, there was a span of 6 bases. The CDR3 runs to 11 residues. Germline V gene data show CDR1 as DFQATT and CDR2 as SNEGSKA (reference sequence).

As regards this clone: Other DNA sequences within the sample encode an identical CDR3. The J gene is TRBJ2-1, the V gene TRBV5-1; possibly TRBD1 for D (6 bases). The CDR3 is made up of 15 amino acids. Germline V lookup: CDR1 SGHRS, CDR2 YFSETQ. Trimming removed 3 bases at V and 0 bases at J, with 10 bases between. The CDR3 DNA reads TGCGCCAGCAGCTCAGGACAGAGCTCCTACAATGAGCAGTTCTTC. This translates into CASSSGQSSYNEQFF.

The chain employs TRBV5-4 and TRBJ1-1; D unclear. The V gene's germline CDR1 is SGHNT and CDR2 YYREEE (reference sequence). Trimming stripped 5 bases from V and 0 bases from J, with 8 bases between. The CDR3 extends over 13 amino acids. CDR3 region: CASSFEMNTEAFF. The CDR3 region has the DNA TGTGCCAGCAGTTTTGAAATGAACACTGAAGCTTTCTTT.

J is TRBJ2-7 and V is TRBV7-9, with D tentatively TRBD2 (5 bases). With 2 bases removed from V and 3 bases from J, the gap between germline ends came to 14 bases. Germline-derived CDR1 and CDR2 are SEHNR and FQNEAQ (reference sequence). The CDR3 has 15 residues. The CDR3 DNA follows: TGTGCCAGCAGCTTATCTTTTGGGAGCTACTACGAGCAGTACTTC. This encodes CASSLSFGSYYEQYF.

Details on this clone: Other DNA sequences from this sample encode an identical CDR3 as well. The V and J genes are TRBV2 and TRBJ2-3, with D possibly being TRBD1 (6 bases). Germline loops: CDR1 SNHLY, CDR2 FYNNEI. This CDR3 spans 13 amino acids. Deletions cut 9 bases from V and 1 base from J, with 11 bases between. DNA for the CDR3: TGTGCCAGTACAGGGTCTCGCACAGATACGCAGTATTTT. Protein: CASTGSRTDTQYF.

The chain joins TRBV30 to TRBJ2-7; D perhaps matches TRBD2 (5 bases). Germline V gene sequence: CDR1 GTSNPN, CDR2 SVGIG (reference sequence). The ends were cut back, 4 bases at V and 6 bases at J, with 19 bases in the middle. CDR3 length equals 14 residues. As DNA, the CDR3 is TGTGCCTGGATGCCTCCTTTGCTAGCCGGCGAGCAGTACTTC. Its protein is CAWMPPLLAGEQYF. The entire variable domain, with the rest obtained from reference TRBV30 and TRBJ2-7, is as follows: SQTIHQWPATLVQPVGSPLSLECTVEGTSNPNLYWYRQAAGRGLQLLFYSVGIGQISSEVPQNLSASRPQDRQFILSSKKLLLSDSGFYLCAWMPPLLAGEQYFGPGTRLTVT.

The chain joins TRBV2 to TRBJ2-6; 9 nucleotides align to TRBD2. Germline lookup yields CDR1 SNHLY and CDR2 FYNNEI. V was pared by 2 bases and J by 3 bases, with 8 bases of the junction left unmatched. This CDR3 spans 18 amino acids. The CDR3 protein is CASSEMGLAAGGANVLTF. The CDR3 nucleotides are TGTGCCAGCAGTGAAATGGGACTAGCCGCCGGTGGGGCCAACGTCCTGACTTTC.

This sequence joins TRBV7-9 and TRBJ2-2, with D uncertain. Trimming shortened V by 5 bases and J by 10 bases, and 8 bases separated the two germline ends. This CDR3 is built from 11 residues. Germline V gene data show CDR1 as SEHNR and CDR2 as FQNEAQ (reference sequence). CDR3 DNA: TGTGCCAGCAGCCCGGCGTCGGAGCTGTTTTTT. Protein sequence: CASSPASELFF.

This clone has just one count. The chain has TRBV7-9 and TRBJ1-4; D is ambiguous. Germline V CDR1 and CDR2: SEHNR, FQNEAQ (reference sequence). V shed 7 bases and J shed 6 bases, with 12 bases lying between them. This CDR3 region has 13 residues. CDR3: CASTPVLDEKLFF. In DNA, the CDR3 is TGTGCCAGCACCCCGGTTCTGGATGAAAAACTGTTTTTT.

The chain is built from TRBV12-5 and TRBJ2-3; the D gene is possibly TRBD1 (6 bases). Trimming took off 2 bases at V and 4 bases at J, with 19 bases between the two ends. Germline values: CDR1 LGHNT, CDR2 FRNRAP. The CDR3 extends over 17 amino acids. In nucleotides, the CDR3 is TGTGCTAGTGGTTTGCGGGCCGCAGGGGCGGCCGCAGATACGCAGTATTTT. Residues: CASGLRAAGAAADTQYF.

This chain connects TRBV28 to TRBJ2-1, with TRBD1 matching 9 bases. The CDR3 covers 13 residues. CDR1 MDHEN and CDR2 SYDVKM come from the germline V gene. V shed 5 bases and J 9 bases; nucleotides not matched to a gene: 5. The CDR3, as DNA: TGTGCCAGCAGTATGAACAGGGGGCGTGAGCAGTTCTTC. Residues: CASSMNRGREQFF.

This rearrangement joins TRBV5-1 to TRBJ1-5; D perhaps matches TRBD1 (6 bases). Deletions cut 0 bases from V and 6 bases from J, with 16 bases between. CDR1 SGHRS and CDR2 YFSETQ come from the germline V gene. The CDR3 extends over 16 amino acids. The CDR3 sequence: CASSLGTGQGFQPQHF. For the CDR3, the DNA is TGCGCCAGCAGCTTGGGTACGGGCCAGGGGTTTCAGCCCCAGCATTTT.